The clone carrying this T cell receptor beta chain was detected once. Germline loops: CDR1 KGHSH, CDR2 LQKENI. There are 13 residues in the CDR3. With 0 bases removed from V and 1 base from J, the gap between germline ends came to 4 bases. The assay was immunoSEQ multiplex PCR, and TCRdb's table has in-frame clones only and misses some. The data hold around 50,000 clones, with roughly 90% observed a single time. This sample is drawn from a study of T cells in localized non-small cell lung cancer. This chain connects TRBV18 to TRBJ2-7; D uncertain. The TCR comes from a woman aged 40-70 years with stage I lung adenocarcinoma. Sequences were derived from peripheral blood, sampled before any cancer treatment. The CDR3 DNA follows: TGTGCCAGCTCACCACCAGGGTCCTACGAGCAGTACTTC. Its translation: CASSPPGSYEQYF.